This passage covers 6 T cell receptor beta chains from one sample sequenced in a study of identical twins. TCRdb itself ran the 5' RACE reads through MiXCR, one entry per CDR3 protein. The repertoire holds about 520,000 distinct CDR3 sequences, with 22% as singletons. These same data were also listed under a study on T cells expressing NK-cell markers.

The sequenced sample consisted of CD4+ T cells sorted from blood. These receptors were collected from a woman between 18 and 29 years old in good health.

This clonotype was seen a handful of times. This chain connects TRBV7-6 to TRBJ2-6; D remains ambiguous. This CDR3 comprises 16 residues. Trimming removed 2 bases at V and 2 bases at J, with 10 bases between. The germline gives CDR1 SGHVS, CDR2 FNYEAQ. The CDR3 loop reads CASSLYGVTGANVLTF. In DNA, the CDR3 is TGTGCCAGCAGCTTATATGGCGTGACTGGGGCCAACGTCCTGACTTTC.

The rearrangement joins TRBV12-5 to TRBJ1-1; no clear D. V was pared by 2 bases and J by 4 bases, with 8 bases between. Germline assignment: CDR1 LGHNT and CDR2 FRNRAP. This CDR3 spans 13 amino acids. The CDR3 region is CASGLPRITEAFF. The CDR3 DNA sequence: TGTGCTAGTGGTTTGCCCCGGATCACTGAAGCTTTCTTT. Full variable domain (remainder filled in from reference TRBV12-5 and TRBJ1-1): DARVTQTPRHKVTEMGQEVTMRCQPILGHNTVFWYRQTMMQGLELLAYFRNRAPLDDSGMPKDRFSAEMPDATLATLKIQPSEPRDSAVYFCASGLPRITEAFFGQGTRLTVV.

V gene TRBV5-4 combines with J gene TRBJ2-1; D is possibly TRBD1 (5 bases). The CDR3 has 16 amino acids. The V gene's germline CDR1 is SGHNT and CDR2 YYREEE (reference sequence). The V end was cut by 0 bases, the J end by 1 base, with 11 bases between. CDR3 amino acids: CASSLDGARSYNEQFF. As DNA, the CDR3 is TGTGCCAGCAGCTTGGATGGGGCTAGGTCCTACAATGAGCAGTTCTTC. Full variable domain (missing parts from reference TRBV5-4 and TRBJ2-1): ETGVTQSPTHLIKTRGQQVTLRCSSQSGHNTVSWYQQALGQGPQFIFQYYREEENGRGNFPPRFSGLQFPNYSSELNVNALELDDSALYLCASSLDGARSYNEQFFGPGTRLTVL.

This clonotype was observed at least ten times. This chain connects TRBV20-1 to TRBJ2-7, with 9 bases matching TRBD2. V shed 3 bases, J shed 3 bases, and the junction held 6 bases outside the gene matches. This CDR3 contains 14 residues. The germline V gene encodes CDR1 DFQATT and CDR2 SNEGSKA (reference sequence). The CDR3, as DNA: TGCAGTGCTAGGGGGCGGGGGGGAGGCTACGAGCAGTACTTC. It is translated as CSARGRGGGYEQYF.

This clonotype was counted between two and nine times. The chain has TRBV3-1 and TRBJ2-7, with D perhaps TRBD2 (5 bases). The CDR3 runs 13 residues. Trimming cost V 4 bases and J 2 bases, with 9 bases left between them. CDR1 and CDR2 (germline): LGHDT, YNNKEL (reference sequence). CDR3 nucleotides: TGTGCCAGCAGCCGACCGGGGACCTACGAGCAGTACTTC. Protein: CASSRPGTYEQYF.

CDR3 in DNA: TGTGCCAGCAGTTGGGTGTATGGGCAGCCCCAGCATTTT. It specifies CASSWVYGQPQHF. The chain links TRBV27 to TRBJ1-5, with D unclear. This CDR3 has 13 amino acids. The ends were cut back, 4 bases at V and 7 bases at J, with 11 bases in the middle. Germline-derived CDR1 and CDR2 are MNHEY and SMNVEV (reference sequence).